This TCR beta chain is drawn from a study of OX40 agonist ivuxolimab in advanced cancers. Germline V gene sequence: CDR1 KGHSH, CDR2 LQKENI. There are 13 residues in the CDR3. Trimming pared 2 bases from V and 0 bases from J, leaving 4 bases between. TCRdb's copy holds only in-frame clones and misses some; the assay was immunoSEQ multiplex PCR. The sample consists of roughly 34,000 clones, 84% of them appearing once. On this clone: Other nucleotide sequences in the sample specify the same CDR3.

The origin of this receptor is an adult with an advanced solid tumor such as melanoma, head and neck, liver or kidney cancer. Sequencing was performed on CD4+ or CD8+ T cells sorted from blood, taken in a trial of the OX40 agonist ivuxolimab. The V gene is TRBV18, the J gene TRBJ1-1; D gene ambiguous. DNA of the CDR3: TGTGCCAGCTCACCAGTTATGAACACTGAAGCTTTCTTT. This codes for CASSPVMNTEAFF. Drawing the rest from reference TRBV18 and TRBJ1-1, the complete variable domain is NAGVMQNPRHLVRRRGQEARLRCSPMKGHSHVYWYRQLPEEGLKFMVYLQKENIIDESGMPKERFSAEFPKEGPSILRIQQVVRGDSAAYFCASSPVMNTEAFFGQGTRLTVV.